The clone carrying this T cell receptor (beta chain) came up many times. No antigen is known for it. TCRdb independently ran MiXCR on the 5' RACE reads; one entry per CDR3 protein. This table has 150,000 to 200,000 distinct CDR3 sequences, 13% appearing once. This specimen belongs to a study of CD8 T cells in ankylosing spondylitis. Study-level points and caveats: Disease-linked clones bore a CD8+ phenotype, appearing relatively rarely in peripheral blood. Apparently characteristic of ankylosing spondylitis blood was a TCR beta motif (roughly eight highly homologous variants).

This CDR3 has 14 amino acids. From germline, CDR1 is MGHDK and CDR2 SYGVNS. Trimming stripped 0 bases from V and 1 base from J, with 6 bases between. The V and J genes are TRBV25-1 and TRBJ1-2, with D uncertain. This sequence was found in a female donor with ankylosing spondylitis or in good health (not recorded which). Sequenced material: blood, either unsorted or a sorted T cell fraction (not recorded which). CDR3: CASSEYGVNYGYTF. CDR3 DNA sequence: TGTGCCAGCAGTGAATATGGGGTTAACTATGGCTACACCTTC.